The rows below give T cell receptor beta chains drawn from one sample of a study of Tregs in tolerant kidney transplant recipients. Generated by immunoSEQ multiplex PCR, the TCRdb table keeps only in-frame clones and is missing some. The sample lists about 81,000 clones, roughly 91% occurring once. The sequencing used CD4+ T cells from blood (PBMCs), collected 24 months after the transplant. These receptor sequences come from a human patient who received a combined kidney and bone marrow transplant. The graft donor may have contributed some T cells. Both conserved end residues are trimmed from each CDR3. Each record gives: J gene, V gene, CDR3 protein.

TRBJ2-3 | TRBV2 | ASSEIVGGAGTQY
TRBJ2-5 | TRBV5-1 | ASSSGDQETQY
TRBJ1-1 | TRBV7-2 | ASSLFSPVRVAEAF
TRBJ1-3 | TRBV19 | ASSIRDRGNTIY
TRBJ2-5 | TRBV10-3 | AISQREGPRETQY
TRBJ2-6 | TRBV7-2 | ASSLESGYSGANVLT
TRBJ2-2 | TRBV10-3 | AISGGLADGELF
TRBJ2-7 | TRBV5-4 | ASSSLAGDYYEQY
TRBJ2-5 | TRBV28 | ASSFQTREEQETQY
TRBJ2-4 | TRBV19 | ASSIRGQGGGNIQY
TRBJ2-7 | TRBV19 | ASSTSYVSYEQY
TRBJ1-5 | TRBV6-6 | ASSYGTTYSNQPQH
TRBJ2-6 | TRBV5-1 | ASSSTNSGANVLT
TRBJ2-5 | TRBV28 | ASSSPQETQY
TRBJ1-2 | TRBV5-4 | ASSLGQGDYGYT
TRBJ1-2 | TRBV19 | ASSIRGQGNYGYT
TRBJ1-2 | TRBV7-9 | ASSSLGRHYGYT
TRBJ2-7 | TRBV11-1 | ASSRDLAYEQY
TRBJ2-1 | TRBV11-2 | ASSLRRGTNEQF
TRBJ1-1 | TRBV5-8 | ASSLGQGRAEAF
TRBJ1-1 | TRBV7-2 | ASSLGVGSFYTEAF
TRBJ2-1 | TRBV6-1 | ASSPSYNEQF
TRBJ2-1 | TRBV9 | ASSVEGGAYNEQF
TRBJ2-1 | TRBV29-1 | SVAQGGGDWRGNEQF
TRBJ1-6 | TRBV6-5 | ASRNRGHYSPLH
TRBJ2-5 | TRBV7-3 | ASSLGTSVQETQY
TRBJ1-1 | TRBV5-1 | ASSLGPEFYTEAF
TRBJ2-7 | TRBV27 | ASRDSDRGLKEQY
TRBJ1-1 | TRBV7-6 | ASREGRGDTEAF
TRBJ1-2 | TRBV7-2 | ASSFYRQGKGDYGYT
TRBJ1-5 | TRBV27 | ASSFDSYQPQH
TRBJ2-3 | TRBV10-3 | AISTGGARTDTQY
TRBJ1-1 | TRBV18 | ASSPVRGTEAF
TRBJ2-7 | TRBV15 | ATSRGGTGVGDYEQY
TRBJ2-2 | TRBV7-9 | ASSLGQTNTGELF
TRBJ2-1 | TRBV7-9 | ASSPRSGASSYNEQF
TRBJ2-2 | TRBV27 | ASRERATGELF
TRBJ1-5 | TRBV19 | ASREGAGHQPQH
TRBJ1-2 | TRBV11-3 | ASRRPGQGYGYT
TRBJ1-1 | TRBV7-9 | ASTENPGEKAF
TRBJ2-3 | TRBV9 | ASSAGKAGPSTDTQY
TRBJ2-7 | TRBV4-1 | ASSQGYRFDYEQY
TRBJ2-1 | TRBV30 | AWTGGSYNEQF
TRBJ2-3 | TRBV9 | ASSRGLAGGDTQY
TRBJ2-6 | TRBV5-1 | ASSLQSGANVLT
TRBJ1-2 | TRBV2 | ASSVQGIYGYT
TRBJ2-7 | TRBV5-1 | ASSYGQGGYEQY
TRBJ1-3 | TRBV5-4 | ASSPDSYPGNTIY
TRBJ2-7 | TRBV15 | ATSSRIGTSGSYEQY
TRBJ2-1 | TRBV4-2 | ASSLEGRPGGEQF
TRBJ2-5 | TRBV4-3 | ASSQVFPFEGGGETQY
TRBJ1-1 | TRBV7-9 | ASSLGRTGDAEAF
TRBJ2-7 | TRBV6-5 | ASSSPGTGKNNEQY
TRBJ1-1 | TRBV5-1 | ASSLSSSVREVVRAF
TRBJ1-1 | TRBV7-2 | ASSTRAVRAWENTEAF
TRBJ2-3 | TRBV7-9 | ASSLRRGRADTQY
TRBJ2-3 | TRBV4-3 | ASSPLPGTGGTDTQY
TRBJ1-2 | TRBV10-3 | AIRRIQGDRDGYT
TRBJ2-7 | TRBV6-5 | ASSRGGEQY
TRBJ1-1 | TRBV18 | ASSTRYKTNTEAF